The clone carrying this T cell receptor (beta chain) was observed many times. The antigen remains undetermined. The data are from a study of early T cells in non-severe SARS-CoV-2 infection. Study in general: Chains from this unsorted whole-blood bulk RNA could not be paired. The study's findings and limits: Anti-spike CD8 responses were favored in VDJdb matching, and private and CD4 specificities were missed.

Unique molecular identifiers were attached to individual cDNA molecules. MiXCR, run by TCRdb on the 5' RACE reads, gives a single entry per CDR3 protein. The table includes under 85,000 distinct CDR3 sequences, more than 12% detected once. This clonotype originated in an adult who was a healthcare worker with PCR-confirmed SARS-CoV-2 infection or an uninfected control (not recorded which). The sample consisted of whole blood, taken at baseline.

CDR3 DNA sequence: TGCAGCGTTGAGGGGGGTTACCCCTATGGCTACACCTTC. Encoded protein: CSVEGGYPYGYTF. The chain has TRBV29-1 and TRBJ1-2, with D possibly being TRBD1 (5 bases). The CDR3 has 13 amino acids. The germline V gene has CDR1 SQVTM and CDR2 ANQGSEA. With 3 bases removed from V and 4 bases from J, the gap between germline ends came to 12 bases.